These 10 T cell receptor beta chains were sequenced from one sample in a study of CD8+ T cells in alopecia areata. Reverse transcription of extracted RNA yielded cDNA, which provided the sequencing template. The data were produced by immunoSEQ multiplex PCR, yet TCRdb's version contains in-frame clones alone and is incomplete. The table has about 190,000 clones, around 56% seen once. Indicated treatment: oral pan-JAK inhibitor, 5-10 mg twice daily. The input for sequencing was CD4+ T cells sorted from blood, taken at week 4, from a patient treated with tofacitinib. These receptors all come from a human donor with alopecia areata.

The CDR3 sequence is CASSQVDSGLETQYF. The CDR3 nucleotides are TGTGCCAGCAGCCAAGTGGACAGCGGTTTGGAGACCCAGTACTTC. V and J are TRBV14 and TRBJ2-5; D is perhaps TRBD1 (6 bases). Germline CDR1 SGHDN, CDR2 FVKESK. The germline V and J ends were trimmed by 1 base and 5 bases, with 14 bases remaining between them. The CDR3 sequence is 15 residues long. Full variable domain (missing parts from reference TRBV14 and TRBJ2-5): EAGVTQFPSHSVIEKGQTVTLRCDPISGHDNLYWYRRVMGKEIKFLLHFVKESKQDESGMPNNRFLAERTGGTYSTLKVQPAELEDSGVYFCASSQVDSGLETQYFGPGTRLLVL.

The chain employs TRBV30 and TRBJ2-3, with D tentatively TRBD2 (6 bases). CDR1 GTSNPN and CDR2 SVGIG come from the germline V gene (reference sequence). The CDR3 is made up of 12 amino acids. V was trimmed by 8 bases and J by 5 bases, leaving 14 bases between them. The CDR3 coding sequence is TGTGCCGCTTCGGTCGGGGGAGATACGCAGTATTTT. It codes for CAASVGGDTQYF.

The CDR3 coding sequence is TGTGCCAGCTCACCGCAGGGTGTCGGCACTGAAGCTTTCTTT. This encodes CASSPQGVGTEAFF. The V and J genes are TRBV18 and TRBJ1-1; tentative D call: TRBD1 (5 bases). With 3 bases removed from V and 4 bases from J, the gap between germline ends came to 12 bases. The CDR3 is 14 amino acids. Germline CDR1 reads KGHSH; CDR2 reads LQKENI.

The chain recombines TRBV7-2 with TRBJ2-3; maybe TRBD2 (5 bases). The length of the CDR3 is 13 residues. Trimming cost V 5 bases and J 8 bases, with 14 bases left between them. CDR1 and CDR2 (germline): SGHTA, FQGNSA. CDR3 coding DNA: TGTGCCAGCAGCCCCCGAGGGTTTGGTACGCAGTATTTT. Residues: CASSPRGFGTQYF. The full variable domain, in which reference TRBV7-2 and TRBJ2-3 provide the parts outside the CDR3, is GAGVSQSPSNKVTEKGKDVELRCDPISGHTALYWYRQSLGQGLEFLIYFQGNSAPDKSGLPSDRFSAERTGGSVSTLTIQRTQQEDSAVYLCASSPRGFGTQYFGPGTRLTVL.

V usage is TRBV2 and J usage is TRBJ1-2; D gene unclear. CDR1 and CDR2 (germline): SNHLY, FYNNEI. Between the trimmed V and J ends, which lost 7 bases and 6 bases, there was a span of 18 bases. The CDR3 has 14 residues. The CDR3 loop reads CASKGVDLVHGYTF. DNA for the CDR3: TGTGCCAGCAAAGGAGTCGATTTGGTCCATGGCTACACCTTC.

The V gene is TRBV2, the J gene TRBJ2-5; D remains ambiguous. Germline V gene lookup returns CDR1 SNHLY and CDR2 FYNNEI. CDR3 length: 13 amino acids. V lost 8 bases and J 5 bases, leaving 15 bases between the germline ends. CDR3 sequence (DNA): TGTGCCAGCCTAGGCCCCCCTATCGAGACCCAGTACTTC. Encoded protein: CASLGPPIETQYF.

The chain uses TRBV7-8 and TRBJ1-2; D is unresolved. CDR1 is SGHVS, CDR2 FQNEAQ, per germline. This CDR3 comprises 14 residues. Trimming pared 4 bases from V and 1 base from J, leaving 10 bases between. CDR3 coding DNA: TGTGCCAGCAGCTATTCCGGGGATAACTATGGCTACACCTTC. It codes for CASSYSGDNYGYTF.

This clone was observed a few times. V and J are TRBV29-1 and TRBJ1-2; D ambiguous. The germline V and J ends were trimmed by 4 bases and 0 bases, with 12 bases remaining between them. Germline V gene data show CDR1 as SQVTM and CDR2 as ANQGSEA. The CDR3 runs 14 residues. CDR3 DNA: TGCAGCGTTGTCCGCAGACGAGCTAACTATGGCTACACCTTC. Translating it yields CSVVRRRANYGYTF.

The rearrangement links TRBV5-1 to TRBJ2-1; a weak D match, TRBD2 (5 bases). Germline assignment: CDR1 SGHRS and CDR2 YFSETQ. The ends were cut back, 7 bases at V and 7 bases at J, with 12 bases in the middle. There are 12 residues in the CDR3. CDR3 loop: CASSQEANEQFF. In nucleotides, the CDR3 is TGCGCCAGCTCCCAGGAGGCGAATGAGCAGTTCTTC.

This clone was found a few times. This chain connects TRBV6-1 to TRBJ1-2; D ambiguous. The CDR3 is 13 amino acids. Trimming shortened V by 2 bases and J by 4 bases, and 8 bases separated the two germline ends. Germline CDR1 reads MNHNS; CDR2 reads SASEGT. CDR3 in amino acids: CASSESGIYGYTF. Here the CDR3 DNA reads TGTGCCAGCAGTGAATCGGGGATCTATGGCTACACCTTC.